The clone carrying this T cell receptor (beta chain) was counted between two and nine times. Its specificity is not known. This sample stems from a study of blood T cells in healthy people across ages. Study-level points and caveats: CMV status of donors was unknown, possibly confounding expanded clonotype changes. Naive T cell percentage showed a strong correlation with TCR beta diversity.

Germline loops: CDR1 SGDLS, CDR2 YYNGEE. V shed 0 bases and J shed 6 bases, with 18 bases lying between them. CDR3 size: 16 residues. A sample-barcoded 5' primer and a J-beta primer mix were used in a second PCR of roughly 6 to 11 cycles. One entry per CDR3 protein, called by TCRdb with MiXCR from the 5' RACE reads. This table has more than 800,000 distinct CDR3 sequences, more than 35% appearing once. The chain joins TRBV9 to TRBJ1-2; D possibly corresponds to TRBD1 (6 bases). This sequence originates from a woman between 55 and 75 years old in good health. Sequenced: blood. The CDR3 region has the DNA TGTGCCAGCAGCGTAGCGAGGAACACAGGGACCAATGGCTACACCTTC. Translating gives CASSVARNTGTNGYTF.